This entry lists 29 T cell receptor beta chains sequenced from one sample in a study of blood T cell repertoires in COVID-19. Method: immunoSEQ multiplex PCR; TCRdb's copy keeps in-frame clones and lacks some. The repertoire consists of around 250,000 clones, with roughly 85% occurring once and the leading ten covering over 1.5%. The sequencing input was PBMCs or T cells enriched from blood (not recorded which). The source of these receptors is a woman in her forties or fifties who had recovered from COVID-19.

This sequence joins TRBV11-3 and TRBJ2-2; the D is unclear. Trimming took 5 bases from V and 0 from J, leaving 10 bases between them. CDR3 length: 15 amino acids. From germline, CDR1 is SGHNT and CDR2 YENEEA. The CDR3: CASSSGATNTGELFF. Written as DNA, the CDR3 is TGTGCCAGCAGCAGTGGAGCTACGAACACCGGGGAGCTGTTTTTT.

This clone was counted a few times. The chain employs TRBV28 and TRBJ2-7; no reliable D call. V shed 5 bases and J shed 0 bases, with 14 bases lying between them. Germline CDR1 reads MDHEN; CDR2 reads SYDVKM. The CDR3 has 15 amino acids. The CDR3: CASSPLKQISYEQYF. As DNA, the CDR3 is TGTGCCAGCAGTCCCCTTAAACAGATCTCCTACGAGCAGTACTTC.

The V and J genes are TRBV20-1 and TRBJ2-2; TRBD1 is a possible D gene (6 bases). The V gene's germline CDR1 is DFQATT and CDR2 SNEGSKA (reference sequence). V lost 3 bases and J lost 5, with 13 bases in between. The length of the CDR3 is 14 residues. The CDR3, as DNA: TGCAGTGCTAGTTTACAGGGCAGAACCGGGGAGCTGTTTTTT. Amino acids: CSASLQGRTGELFF.

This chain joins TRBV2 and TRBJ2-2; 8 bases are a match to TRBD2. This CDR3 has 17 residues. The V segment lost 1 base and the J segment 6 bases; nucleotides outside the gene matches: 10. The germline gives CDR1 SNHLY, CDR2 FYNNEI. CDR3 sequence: CASSEEGGRSAAGELFF. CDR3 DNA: TGTGCCAGCAGTGAAGAAGGCGGGAGGTCCGCCGCCGGGGAGCTGTTTTTT.

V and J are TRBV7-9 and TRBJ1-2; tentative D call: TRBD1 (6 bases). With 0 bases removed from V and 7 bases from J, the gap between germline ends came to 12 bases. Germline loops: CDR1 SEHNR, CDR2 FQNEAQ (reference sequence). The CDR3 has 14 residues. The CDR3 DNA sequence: TGTGCCAGCAGCTTAGCGTGGGGGCAAGGTGGCTACACCTTC. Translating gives CASSLAWGQGGYTF. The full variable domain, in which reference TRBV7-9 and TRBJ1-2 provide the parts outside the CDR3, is DTGVSQNPRHKITKRGQNVTFRCDPISEHNRLYWYRQTLGQGPEFLTYFQNEAQLEKSRLLSDRFSAERPKGSFSTLEIQRTEQGDSAMYLCASSLAWGQGGYTFGSGTRLTVV.

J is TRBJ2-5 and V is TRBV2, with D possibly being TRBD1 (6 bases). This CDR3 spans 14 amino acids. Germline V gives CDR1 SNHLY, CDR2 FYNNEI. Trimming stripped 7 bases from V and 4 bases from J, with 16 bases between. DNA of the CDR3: TGTGCCAGCAAAGGGGGTACCGGAACAGAGACCCAGTACTTC. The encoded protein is CASKGGTGTETQYF.

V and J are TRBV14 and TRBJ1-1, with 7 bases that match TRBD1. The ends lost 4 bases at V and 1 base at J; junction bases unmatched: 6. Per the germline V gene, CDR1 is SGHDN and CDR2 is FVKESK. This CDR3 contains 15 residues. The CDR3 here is CASSPWTGTNTEAFF. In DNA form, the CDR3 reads TGTGCCAGCAGCCCCTGGACAGGTACGAACACTGAAGCTTTCTTT.

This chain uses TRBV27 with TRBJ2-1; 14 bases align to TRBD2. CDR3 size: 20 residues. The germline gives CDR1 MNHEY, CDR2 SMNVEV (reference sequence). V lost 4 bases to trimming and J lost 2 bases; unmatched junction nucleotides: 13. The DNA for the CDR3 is TGTGCCAGCAGTTCATTTCCGACTAGCGGGAGGGCCACCACCTACAATGAGCAGTTCTTC. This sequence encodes CASSSFPTSGRATTYNEQFF.

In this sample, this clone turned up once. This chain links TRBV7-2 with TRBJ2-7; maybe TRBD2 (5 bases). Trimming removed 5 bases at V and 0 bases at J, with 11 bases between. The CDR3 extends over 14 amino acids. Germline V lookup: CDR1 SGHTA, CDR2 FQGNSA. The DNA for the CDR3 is TGTGCCAGCAGCCCACGGCGGGCCTCCTACGAGCAGTACTTC. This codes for CASSPRRASYEQYF. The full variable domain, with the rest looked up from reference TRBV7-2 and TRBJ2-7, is GAGVSQSPSNKVTEKGKDVELRCDPISGHTALYWYRQSLGQGLEFLIYFQGNSAPDKSGLPSDRFSAERTGGSVSTLTIQRTQQEDSAVYLCASSPRRASYEQYFGPGTRLTVT.

The CDR3 DNA reads as TGTGCCAGCAGTTCGACCCAGGGGCCAATGAACACTGAAGCTTTCTTT. Amino acid sequence: CASSSTQGPMNTEAFF. V is TRBV27 and J is TRBJ1-1; possible D gene TRBD1, 6 bases. V lost 4 bases and J 0 bases, leaving 15 bases between the germline ends. CDR1 MNHEY and CDR2 SMNVEV come from the germline V gene (reference sequence). The CDR3 is made up of 16 amino acids.

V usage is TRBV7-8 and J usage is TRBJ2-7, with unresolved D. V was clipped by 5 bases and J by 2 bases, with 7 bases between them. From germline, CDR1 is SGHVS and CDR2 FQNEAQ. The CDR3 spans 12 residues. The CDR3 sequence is CASSLSAYEQYF. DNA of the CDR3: TGTGCCAGCAGCCTCTCCGCCTACGAGCAGTACTTC.

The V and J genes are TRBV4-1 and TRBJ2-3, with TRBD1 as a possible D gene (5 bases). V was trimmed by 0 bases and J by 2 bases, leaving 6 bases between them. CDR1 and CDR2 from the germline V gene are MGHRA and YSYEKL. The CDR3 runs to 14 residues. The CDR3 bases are TGCGCCAGCAGCCAAGACAGGGACACAGATACGCAGTATTTT. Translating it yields CASSQDRDTDTQYF.

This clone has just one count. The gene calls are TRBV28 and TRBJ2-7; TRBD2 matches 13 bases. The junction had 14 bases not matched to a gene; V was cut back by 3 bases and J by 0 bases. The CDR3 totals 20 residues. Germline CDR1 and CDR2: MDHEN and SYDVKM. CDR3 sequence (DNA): TGTGCCAGCAGTTTCTGGACTAGCGGGAGACGGGATCGGGGCTCCTACGAGCAGTACTTC. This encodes CASSFWTSGRRDRGSYEQYF.

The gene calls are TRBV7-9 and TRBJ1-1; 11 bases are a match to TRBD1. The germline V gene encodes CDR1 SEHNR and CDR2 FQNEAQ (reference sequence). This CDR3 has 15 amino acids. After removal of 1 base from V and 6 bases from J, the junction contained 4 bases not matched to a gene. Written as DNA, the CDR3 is TGTGCCAGCAGCTTAGTGGGGACAGGGGGTCCTGAAGCTTTCTTT. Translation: CASSLVGTGGPEAFF.

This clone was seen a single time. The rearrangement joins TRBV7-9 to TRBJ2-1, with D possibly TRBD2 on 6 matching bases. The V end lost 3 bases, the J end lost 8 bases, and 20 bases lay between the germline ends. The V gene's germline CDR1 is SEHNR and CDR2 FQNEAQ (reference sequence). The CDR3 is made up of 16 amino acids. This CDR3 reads CASSFSGAGLADEQFF. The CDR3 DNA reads TGTGCCAGCAGCTTCAGTGGTGCGGGGCTTGCAGATGAGCAGTTCTTC. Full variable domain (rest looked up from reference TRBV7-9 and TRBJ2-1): DTGVSQNPRHKITKRGQNVTFRCDPISEHNRLYWYRQTLGQGPEFLTYFQNEAQLEKSRLLSDRFSAERPKGSFSTLEIQRTEQGDSAMYLCASSFSGAGLADEQFFGPGTRLTVL.

CDR3 DNA sequence: TGTGCCAGCAGCCCCTGGACTAGCGGTAGCACAGATACGCAGTATTTT. Residues: CASSPWTSGSTDTQYF. This chain connects TRBV11-2 to TRBJ2-3; 10 bases fit TRBD2. The CDR3 has 16 residues. V lost 5 bases and J lost 0; bases outside the gene matches: 5. From germline, CDR1 is SGHAT and CDR2 FQNNGV.

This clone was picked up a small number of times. In DNA, the CDR3 is TGTGCCAGCAGTTTGCGGACTTATAATTCACCCCTCCACTTT. Its translation: CASSLRTYNSPLHF. The V gene is TRBV28, the J gene TRBJ1-6; D call uncertain. This CDR3 contains 14 residues. Trimming took 3 bases from V and 4 from J, leaving 7 bases between them. CDR1 and CDR2 from the germline V gene are MDHEN and SYDVKM.

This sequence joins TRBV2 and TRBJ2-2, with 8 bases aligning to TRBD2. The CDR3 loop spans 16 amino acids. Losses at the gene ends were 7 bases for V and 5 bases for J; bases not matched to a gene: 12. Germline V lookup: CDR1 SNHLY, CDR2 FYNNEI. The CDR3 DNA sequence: TGTGCCAGCACCCGGGGGGGGTTAGTTGGTACCGGGGAGCTGTTTTTT. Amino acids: CASTRGGLVGTGELFF.

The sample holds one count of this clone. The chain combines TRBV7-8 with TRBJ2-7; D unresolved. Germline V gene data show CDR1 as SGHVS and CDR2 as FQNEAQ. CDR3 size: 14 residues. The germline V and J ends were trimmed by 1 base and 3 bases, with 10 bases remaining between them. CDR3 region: CASSLGAARYEQYF. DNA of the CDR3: TGTGCCAGCAGCTTAGGTGCGGCCCGCTACGAGCAGTACTTC. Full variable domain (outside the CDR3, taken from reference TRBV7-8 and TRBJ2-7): GAGVSQSPRYKVAKRGQDVALRCDPISGHVSLFWYQQALGQGPEFLTYFQNEAQLDKSGLPSDRFFAERPEGSVSTLKIQRTQQEDSAVYLCASSLGAARYEQYFGPGTRLTVT.

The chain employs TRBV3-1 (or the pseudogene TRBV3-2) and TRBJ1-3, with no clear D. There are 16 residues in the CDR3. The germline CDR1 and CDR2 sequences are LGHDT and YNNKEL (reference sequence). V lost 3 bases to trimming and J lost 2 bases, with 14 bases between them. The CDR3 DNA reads TGTGCCAGCAGCCAGGGCGTAGCGGGAGCTGGAAACACCATATATTTT. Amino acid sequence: CASSQGVAGAGNTIYF.

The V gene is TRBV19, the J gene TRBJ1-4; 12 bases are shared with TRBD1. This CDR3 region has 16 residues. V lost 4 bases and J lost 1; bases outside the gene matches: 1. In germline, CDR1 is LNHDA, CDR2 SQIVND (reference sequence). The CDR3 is CASSRDRGRTNEKLFF. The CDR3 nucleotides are TGTGCCAGTAGTAGGGACAGGGGGCGAACTAATGAAAAACTGTTTTTT.

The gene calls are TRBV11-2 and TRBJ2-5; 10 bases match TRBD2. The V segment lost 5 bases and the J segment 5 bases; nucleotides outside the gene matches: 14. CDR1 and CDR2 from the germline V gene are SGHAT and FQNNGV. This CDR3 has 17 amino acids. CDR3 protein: CASSPGGLAGVGETQYF. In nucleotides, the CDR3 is TGTGCCAGCAGCCCGGGGGGGCTAGCGGGAGTAGGGGAGACCCAGTACTTC.

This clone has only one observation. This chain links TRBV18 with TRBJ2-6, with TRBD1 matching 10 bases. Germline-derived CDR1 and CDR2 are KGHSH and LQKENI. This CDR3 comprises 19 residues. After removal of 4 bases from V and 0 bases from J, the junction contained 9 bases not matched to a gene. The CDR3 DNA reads TGTGCCAGCTCACAAAAAAAGGGGACAGGGGCCTCTGGGGCCAACGTCCTGACTTTC. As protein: CASSQKKGTGASGANVLTF.

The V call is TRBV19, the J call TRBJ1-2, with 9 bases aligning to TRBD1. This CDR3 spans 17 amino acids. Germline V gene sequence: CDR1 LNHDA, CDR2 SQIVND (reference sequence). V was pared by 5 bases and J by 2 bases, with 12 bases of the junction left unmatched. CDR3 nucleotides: TGTGCCAGTAGTCACCGGGACAGGGAAGGGGTAAACTATGGCTACACCTTC. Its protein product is CASSHRDREGVNYGYTF.

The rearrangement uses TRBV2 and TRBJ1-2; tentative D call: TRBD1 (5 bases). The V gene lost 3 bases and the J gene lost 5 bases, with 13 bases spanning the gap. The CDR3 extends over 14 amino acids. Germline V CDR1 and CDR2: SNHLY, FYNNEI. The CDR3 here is CASSEAREAYGYTF. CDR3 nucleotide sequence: TGTGCCAGCAGTGAGGCCAGGGAGGCGTATGGCTACACCTTC.

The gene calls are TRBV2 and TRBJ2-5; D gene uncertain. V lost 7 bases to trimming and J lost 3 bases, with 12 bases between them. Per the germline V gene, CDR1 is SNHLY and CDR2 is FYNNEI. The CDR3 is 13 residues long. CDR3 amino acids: CASNLETKETQYF. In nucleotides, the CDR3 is TGTGCCAGCAATTTAGAGACAAAAGAGACCCAGTACTTC.

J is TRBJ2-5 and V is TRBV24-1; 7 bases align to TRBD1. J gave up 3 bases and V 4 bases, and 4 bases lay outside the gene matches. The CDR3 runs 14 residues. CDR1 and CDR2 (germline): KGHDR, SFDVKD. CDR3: CATSDPTGKETQYF. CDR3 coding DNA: TGTGCCACCAGTGACCCGACAGGGAAAGAGACCCAGTACTTC.

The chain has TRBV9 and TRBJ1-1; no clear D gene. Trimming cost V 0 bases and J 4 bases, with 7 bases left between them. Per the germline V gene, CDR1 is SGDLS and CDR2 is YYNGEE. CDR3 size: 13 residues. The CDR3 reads CASSVAWSTEAFF. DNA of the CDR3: TGTGCCAGCAGCGTAGCGTGGAGCACTGAAGCTTTCTTT.

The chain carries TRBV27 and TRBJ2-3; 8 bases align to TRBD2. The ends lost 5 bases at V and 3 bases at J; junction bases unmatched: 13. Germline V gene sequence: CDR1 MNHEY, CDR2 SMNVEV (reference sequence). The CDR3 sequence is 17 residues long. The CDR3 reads CASSRGGTSRVTDTQYF. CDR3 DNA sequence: TGTGCCAGCAGTCGAGGCGGGACTAGTCGGGTGACAGATACGCAGTATTTT.